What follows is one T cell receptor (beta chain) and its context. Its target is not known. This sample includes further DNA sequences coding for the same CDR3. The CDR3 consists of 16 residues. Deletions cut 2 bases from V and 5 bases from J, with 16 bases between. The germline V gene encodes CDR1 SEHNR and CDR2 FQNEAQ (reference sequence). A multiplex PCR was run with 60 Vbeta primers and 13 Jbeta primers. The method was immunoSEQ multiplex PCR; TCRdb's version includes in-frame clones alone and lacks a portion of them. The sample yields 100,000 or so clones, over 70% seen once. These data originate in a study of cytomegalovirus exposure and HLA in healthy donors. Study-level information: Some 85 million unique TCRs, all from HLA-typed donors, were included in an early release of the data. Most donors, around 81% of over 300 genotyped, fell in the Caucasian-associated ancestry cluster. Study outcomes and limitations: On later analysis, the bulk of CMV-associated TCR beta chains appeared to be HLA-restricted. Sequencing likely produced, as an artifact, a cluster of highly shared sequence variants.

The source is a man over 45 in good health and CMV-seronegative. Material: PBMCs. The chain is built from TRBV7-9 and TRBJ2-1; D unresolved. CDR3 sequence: CASSLSPQMTHNEQFF. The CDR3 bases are TGTGCCAGCAGCTTAAGTCCACAGATGACACACAATGAGCAGTTCTTC.